The 26 T cell receptor beta chains below all came from one sample that was sequenced in a study of shared clonotypes between healthy human individuals. The assay was immunoSEQ multiplex PCR, and TCRdb's table has in-frame clones only and misses some. This sample has millions of clones; approximately 95% occur once, and the top ten carry around 0.4%. The sample consisted of naive CD4+ T cells from PBMCs. The subset denotes: CD45RA+ positively selected. These receptors were obtained from a man aged 18 to 29 in good health. Some clones in this sample may be carry-over from other donors' samples.

The chain uses TRBV30 and TRBJ2-3; D ambiguous. V lost 0 bases to trimming and J lost 4 bases, with 14 bases between them. This CDR3 region has 15 residues. Looked up from germline, CDR1 is GTSNPN and CDR2 is SVGIG (reference sequence). The CDR3: CAWSVRVVRADTQYF. The CDR3, as DNA: TGTGCCTGGAGTGTACGGGTGGTTAGGGCAGATACGCAGTATTTT.

The CDR3 DNA reads as TGTGCCAGCAGTACCGGACTAGCGGGCCCTGGGGAGACCCAGTACTTC. Translating gives CASSTGLAGPGETQYF. The rearrangement uses TRBV27 and TRBJ2-5; 11 bases fit TRBD2. The CDR3 spans 16 residues. The junction had 10 bases not matched to a gene; V was cut back by 5 bases and J by 5 bases. Germline loops: CDR1 MNHEY, CDR2 SMNVEV (reference sequence).

This chain links TRBV19 with TRBJ1-2; possible D gene TRBD1, 6 bases. The CDR3 extends over 17 amino acids. The germline V gene has CDR1 LNHDA and CDR2 SQIVND (reference sequence). The V gene lost 3 bases and the J gene lost 4 bases, with 21 bases spanning the gap. The DNA for the CDR3 is TGTGCCAGTAGTATTGTCCCCGCCAGGGGCGCGGTCTATGGCTACACCTTC. Protein product: CASSIVPARGAVYGYTF. Full variable domain (remainder filled in from reference TRBV19 and TRBJ1-2): DGGITQSPKYLFRKEGQNVTLSCEQNLNHDAMYWYRQDPGQGLRLIYYSQIVNDFQKGDIAEGYSVSREKKESFPLTVTSAQKNPTAFYLCASSIVPARGAVYGYTFGSGTRLTVV.

The V gene is TRBV5-6, the J gene TRBJ1-2; D unclear. V was trimmed by 5 bases and J by 1 base, leaving 12 bases between them. This CDR3 region has 14 residues. Germline CDR1 is SGHDT and CDR2 is YYEEEE. The CDR3 spells CASSPPSFNYGYTF. CDR3 nucleotide sequence: TGTGCCAGCAGTCCACCAAGCTTTAACTATGGCTACACCTTC.

The chain links TRBV6-5 to TRBJ1-2, with D possibly matching TRBD1 (5 bases). The CDR3 totals 14 residues. Trimming pared 6 bases from V and 4 bases from J, leaving 15 bases between. Germline V gives CDR1 MNHEY, CDR2 SVGAGI. The DNA for the CDR3 is TGTGCCAGCAGAATCCCAGGGATTGGCTATGGCTACACCTTC. Amino acids: CASRIPGIGYGYTF.

The chain has TRBV4-3 and TRBJ1-1; D may be TRBD1 (5 bases). V was shortened by 4 bases and J by 2 bases, with 17 bases between the two germline ends. This CDR3 spans 16 amino acids. From germline, CDR1 is LGHNA and CDR2 YSLEER. The CDR3 DNA reads TGCGCCAGCAGCCTCCTGGCGGGACCGCTTAACACTGAAGCTTTCTTT. It codes for CASSLLAGPLNTEAFF.

The chain is built from TRBV6-5 and TRBJ2-1, with D unclear. The CDR3 covers 14 residues. Germline loops: CDR1 MNHEY, CDR2 SVGAGI. Deletions cut 7 bases from V and 1 base from J, with 11 bases between. In nucleotides, the CDR3 is TGTGCCAGCATGGGCGCGCCGTCCTACAATGAGCAGTTCTTC. Its translation is CASMGAPSYNEQFF.

The gene calls are TRBV2 and TRBJ2-2; 9 bases match TRBD1. The V gene's germline CDR1 is SNHLY and CDR2 FYNNEI. The CDR3 covers 13 residues. V lost 6 bases to trimming and J lost 5 bases; unmatched junction nucleotides: 1. The CDR3 DNA sequence: TGTGCCAGCAGGGGGACAGGGACCGGGGAGCTGTTTTTT. Protein: CASRGTGTGELFF.

This chain uses TRBV9 with TRBJ2-7; tentative D call: TRBD1 (5 bases). This CDR3 contains 14 residues. V was pared by 0 bases and J by 7 bases, with 14 bases between. Germline V lookup: CDR1 SGDLS, CDR2 YYNGEE. Here the CDR3 DNA reads TGTGCCAGCAGCGTAGAGCCAGGGTCACGAGAGCAGTACTTC. Translation gives CASSVEPGSREQYF.

The J gene is TRBJ2-7, the V gene TRBV6-5; 10 nucleotides match TRBD1. CDR3 size: 16 residues. Trimming took 3 bases from V and 5 from J; bases not matched to a gene: 10. From germline, CDR1 is MNHEY and CDR2 SVGAGI. The CDR3: CASSYRLGTGVDEQYF. CDR3 DNA: TGTGCCAGCAGTTATCGTTTGGGGACAGGGGTGGACGAGCAGTACTTC.

The chain links TRBV6-1 to TRBJ2-3; D is uncertain. Per germline, CDR1 MNHNS and CDR2 SASEGT. V lost 2 bases and J lost 3, with 9 bases in between. The CDR3 sequence is 14 residues long. The CDR3 region is CASSERAPTDTQYF. CDR3 sequence (DNA): TGTGCCAGCAGTGAACGAGCTCCGACAGATACGCAGTATTTT.

In the case of this clone: The junction and the germline gene differ at one end; a read error may be behind it. This chain joins TRBV11-2 and TRBJ1-1; D unresolved. This CDR3 is 14 amino acids long. Germline CDR1 and CDR2: SGHAT and FQNNGV. The CDR3: CASSPIVGNNEAFF. The DNA for the CDR3 is TGTGCCAGCAGCCCGATTGTGGGGAACAATGAAGCTTTCTTT.

The V and J genes are TRBV7-2 and TRBJ2-3; 14 bases fit TRBD2. Looked up from germline, CDR1 is SGHTA and CDR2 is FQGNSA. V lost 5 bases to trimming and J lost 6 bases; unmatched junction nucleotides: 13. The CDR3 spans 18 residues. The DNA of the CDR3 is TGTGCCAGCAGCCTAGGGGGACTAGCGGGAGTTGTATCTGATACGCAGTATTTT. This sequence encodes CASSLGGLAGVVSDTQYF. The complete variable domain, with remaining parts taken from reference TRBV7-2 and TRBJ2-3, reads GAGVSQSPSNKVTEKGKDVELRCDPISGHTALYWYRQSLGQGLEFLIYFQGNSAPDKSGLPSDRFSAERTGGSVSTLTIQRTQQEDSAVYLCASSLGGLAGVVSDTQYFGPGTRLTVL.

The chain couples TRBV2 to TRBJ1-1; D remains unclear. Per germline, CDR1 SNHLY and CDR2 FYNNEI. Trimming left V 7 bases short and J 2 bases short, with 11 bases between. The CDR3 runs 13 residues. The CDR3 DNA is TGTGCCAGCATCGGACTCTCCAACACTGAAGCTTTCTTT. Translation: CASIGLSNTEAFF.

The gene calls are TRBV21-1 and TRBJ2-5; TRBD1, the D gene given by the table, was not confirmed from the DNA. TRBV21-1 is a pseudogene locus. The CDR3 is 17 amino acids. Written as DNA, the CDR3 is TGTGCCAGCAGCACTAGACGGGACAGGGGTCTTCCAGAGACCCAGTACTTC. Translated, it gives CASSTRRDRGLPETQYF.

This clone is a singleton in its sample. The chain carries TRBV5-1 and TRBJ2-7; maybe TRBD2 (5 bases). The CDR3 consists of 16 residues. CDR1 is SGHRS, CDR2 YFSETQ, per germline. The V end was cut by 1 base, the J end by 5 bases, with 19 bases between. The CDR3 nucleotides are TGCGCCAGCAGCTTGATACCGGGATTTGGAACGAACGAGCAGTACTTC. Encoded protein: CASSLIPGFGTNEQYF.

The V gene is TRBV7-9, the J gene TRBJ2-7; TRBD2 matches at 8 bases. The CDR3 totals 15 residues. The J segment lost 4 bases and the V segment lost 5 bases, leaving 10 bases of the junction unmatched. The germline CDR1 and CDR2 sequences are SEHNR and FQNEAQ (reference sequence). The CDR3, as DNA: TGTGCCAGCAGCCTCTCAAGCGGGAGACCGTACGAGCAGTACTTC. Amino acid sequence: CASSLSSGRPYEQYF.

The chain has TRBV5-8 and TRBJ2-7; D is perhaps TRBD1 (5 bases). Germline-derived CDR1 and CDR2 are SGHTS and YDEGEE. V shed 0 bases and J shed 3 bases, with 10 bases lying between them. This CDR3 has 14 residues. The CDR3 coding sequence is TGTGCCAGCAGCTTGGTAGGGGCCCTCTACGAGCAGTACTTC. It specifies CASSLVGALYEQYF.

This sequence joins TRBV6-1 and TRBJ2-7, with D unresolved. Trimming shortened V by 10 bases and J by 6 bases, and 13 bases separated the two germline ends. This CDR3 is built from 11 residues. Per germline, CDR1 MNHNS and CDR2 SASEGT. CDR3 sequence (DNA): TGTGCCACCACCTCCGAAGGCGAGCAGTACTTC. The encoded protein is CATTSEGEQYF.

The V and J genes are TRBV5-4 and TRBJ2-5; TRBD1 might be the D (5 bases). Germline V gene sequence: CDR1 SGHNT, CDR2 YYREEE (reference sequence). The germline V and J ends were trimmed by 3 bases and 4 bases, with 13 bases remaining between them. CDR3 length: 14 amino acids. The CDR3 DNA is TGTGCCAGCAGCTATCAGGGAAGAAGAGAGACCCAGTACTTC. Protein sequence: CASSYQGRRETQYF. Full variable domain (outside the CDR3, taken from reference TRBV5-4 and TRBJ2-5): ETGVTQSPTHLIKTRGQQVTLRCSSQSGHNTVSWYQQALGQGPQFIFQYYREEENGRGNFPPRFSGLQFPNYSSELNVNALELDDSALYLCASSYQGRRETQYFGPGTRLLVL.

J is TRBJ2-1 and V is TRBV28; TRBD2 is a possible D gene (6 bases). Trimming pared 6 bases from V and 5 bases from J, leaving 23 bases between. CDR1 is MDHEN, CDR2 SYDVKM, per germline. The CDR3 consists of 17 residues. CDR3 sequence reads: CASRPAPGTPNDNEQFF. The CDR3 DNA reads TGTGCCAGCAGGCCAGCACCAGGGACTCCGAATGACAATGAGCAGTTCTTC.

The chain joins TRBV15 to TRBJ2-1; 12 nucleotides align to TRBD1. V dropped 0 bases and J dropped 8; count of bases not matched to a gene: 8. The CDR3 has 17 amino acids. Germline V gene data show CDR1 as LNHNV and CDR2 as YYDKDF (reference sequence). The CDR3 DNA reads TGTGCCACCAGCAGAGATGTCTGGGGACAGGGGGCATATGAGCAGTTCTTC. Translation: CATSRDVWGQGAYEQFF.

The J gene is TRBJ1-5, the V gene TRBV7-2; D gene ambiguous. The germline V gene has CDR1 SGHTA and CDR2 FQGNSA. CDR3 length equals 13 residues. Trimming took off 7 bases at V and 2 bases at J, with 9 bases between the two ends. The CDR3, as DNA: TGTGCCAGCACCCTAAACGGCAATCAGCCCCAGCATTTT. Translating gives CASTLNGNQPQHF.

About this clone: The same CDR3 is also encoded by other DNA sequences in this sample. The rearrangement links TRBV19 to TRBJ1-1, with D possibly TRBD1 on 5 matching bases. The V end was cut by 5 bases, the J end by 0 bases, with 13 bases between. The germline V gene encodes CDR1 LNHDA and CDR2 SQIVND (reference sequence). This CDR3 is built from 15 residues. CDR3 amino acids: CASSRLGTVNTEAFF. CDR3 nucleotide sequence: TGTGCCAGTAGTCGCCTCGGGACGGTGAACACTGAAGCTTTCTTT.

The chain is built from TRBV2 and TRBJ2-7, with D tentatively TRBD1 or TRBD2 (5 bases each). Germline V lookup: CDR1 SNHLY, CDR2 FYNNEI. Trimming took 0 bases from V and 3 from J, leaving 15 bases between them. The CDR3 runs 16 residues. Written as DNA, the CDR3 is TGTGCCAGCAGTGAAGCGCTTCGAGGGGCCGGCTACGAGCAGTACTTC. This encodes CASSEALRGAGYEQYF. The whole variable domain, remainder taken from reference TRBV2 and TRBJ2-7, is EPEVTQTPSHQVTQMGQEVILRCVPISNHLYFYWYRQILGQKVEFLVSFYNNEISEKSEIFDDQFSVERPDGSNFTLKIRSTKLEDSAMYFCASSEALRGAGYEQYFGPGTRLTVT.

The chain is built from TRBV19 and TRBJ2-1, with D unclear. Trimming shortened V by 1 base and J by 6 bases, and 10 bases separated the two germline ends. The CDR3 contains 14 residues. CDR1 and CDR2 (germline): LNHDA, SQIVND (reference sequence). The CDR3 DNA is TGTGCCAGTAGTATAGCAGGATGGGTCAATGAGCAGTTCTTC. Translation gives CASSIAGWVNEQFF.